This T cell receptor beta chain was observed in a study of early T cells in non-severe SARS-CoV-2 infection. Study at large: Sequencing used unsorted whole-blood bulk RNA, so chains lack pairing.

TCRdb called the 5' RACE reads again in MiXCR, with one record for every CDR3 protein. Of over 90,000 distinct CDR3 sequences detected, more than 10% appear once; the ten largest clones hold roughly 4.5%. CDR1 is SGHRS, CDR2 YFSETQ, per germline. With 6 bases removed from V and 0 bases from J, the gap between germline ends came to 9 bases. This CDR3 is 14 amino acids long. This chain connects TRBV5-1 to TRBJ2-2, with D uncertain. The starting material was whole blood, obtained at baseline. This TCR came from an adult who was a healthcare worker with PCR-confirmed SARS-CoV-2 infection or an uninfected control (not recorded which). CDR3 nucleotides: TGCGCCAGCAACCGGTTCGCGAACACCGGGGAGCTGTTTTTT. This translates into CASNRFANTGELFF.